Listed here are 2 T cell receptor beta chains from one sample, sequenced in a study of cytomegalovirus exposure and HLA in healthy donors. Both 60 Vbeta primers and 13 Jbeta primers went into the PCR. Sequencing was performed with immunoSEQ multiplex PCR; in TCRdb, only in-frame clones are kept and a portion is missing. The sample records about 65,000 clones, less than 65% being singletons. Sample: PBMCs. These receptors were collected from a young man in good health and CMV-seronegative.

CDR3 sequence (DNA): TGCGCCAGTCTGGACTACCAGACCCAAGAGACCCAGTACTTC. Translated: CASLDYQTQETQYF. J is TRBJ2-5 and V is TRBV23-1; D may be TRBD2 (6 bases). TRBV23-1 is sorted into the ORF group, with uncertain function. The CDR3 sequence is 14 residues long. The V and J ends lost 9 bases and 1 base respectively, with 15 bases between them.

This clone has just one count. The chain recombines TRBV30 with TRBJ2-3; a possible D gene is TRBD2 (6 bases). Germline-derived CDR1 and CDR2 are GTSNPN and SVGIG (reference sequence). The CDR3 is made up of 15 amino acids. V was clipped by 0 bases and J by 3 bases, with 13 bases between them. The CDR3 DNA reads TGTGCCTGGAGTGTTGGGCCGGCGGGGACAGATACGCAGTATTTT. The encoded protein is CAWSVGPAGTDTQYF.